This entry lists 30 T cell receptor beta chains sequenced from one sample in a study of T cell responses to AZD1222 COVID-19 vaccine (dated by TCRdb to the early 2020s). Libraries came from the immunoSEQ multiplex PCR assay. TCRdb limited this immuneACCESS table to in-frame rearrangements with V and J called. A share of clones is missing; checked studies link under half to unresolved V genes, and the rest is unexplained. This sample is represented by 110,000 or so clones; approximately 89% of them were singletons. Jointly, the top ten make up about 6.8% of the sample. The time point label on this specimen signifies: about 28 days (+/-7) after the second vaccine dose. The sequencing used peripheral blood, collected 28 days after the second AZD1222 dose. The receptors come from an adult who received the AZD1222 COVID-19 vaccine.

This clone was seen only once. The J gene is TRBJ1-1, the V gene TRBV7-9; D gene unclear. The V gene lost 6 bases and the J gene lost 3 bases, with 11 bases spanning the gap. This CDR3 spans 13 amino acids. The V gene's germline CDR1 is SEHNR and CDR2 FQNEAQ (reference sequence). The chain's CDR3 is CASSTDWDTEAFF. The CDR3 bases are TGTGCCAGCAGTACCGATTGGGACACTGAAGCTTTCTTT.

This clone was picked up a small number of times. This sequence joins TRBV3-1 (or the pseudogene TRBV3-2) and TRBJ1-4; no clear D gene. Per germline, CDR1 LGHDT and CDR2 YNNKEL (reference sequence). The CDR3 consists of 12 residues. The ends were cut back, 1 base at V and 14 bases at J, with 11 bases in the middle. The CDR3 DNA reads as TGTGCCAGCAGCCAAGGAGATAATAACCTGTTTTTT. This gives the protein CASSQGDNNLFF.

Only a few counts were recorded for this clone. V usage is TRBV2 and J usage is TRBJ1-4; D is unclear. The CDR3 consists of 14 residues. Trimming removed 5 bases from V and 0 bases from J, with 7 bases in between. Looked up from germline, CDR1 is SNHLY and CDR2 is FYNNEI. This CDR3 reads CASSTSATNEKLFF. The CDR3 bases are TGTGCCAGCAGTACATCGGCAACTAATGAAAAACTGTTTTTT. Full variable domain (rest looked up from reference TRBV2 and TRBJ1-4): EPEVTQTPSHQVTQMGQEVILRCVPISNHLYFYWYRQILGQKVEFLVSFYNNEISEKSEIFDDQFSVERPDGSNFTLKIRSTKLEDSAMYFCASSTSATNEKLFFGSGTQLSVL.

The chain couples TRBV19 to TRBJ1-6; no reliable D call. The CDR3 contains 14 residues. V lost 4 bases to trimming and J lost 5 bases, with 9 bases between them. Germline lookup yields CDR1 LNHDA and CDR2 SQIVND (reference sequence). The chain's CDR3 is CASSTGLDNSPLHF. CDR3 nucleotides: TGTGCCAGTAGTACGGGTCTGGATAATTCACCCCTCCACTTT.

In its sample, this clone was seen a few times. J is TRBJ2-6 and V is TRBV6-4; no clear D. Trimming pared 0 bases from V and 1 base from J, leaving 4 bases between. CDR3 length: 15 residues. Germline assignment: CDR1 MRHNA and CDR2 SNTAGT. This CDR3 is CASSDSHSGANVLTF. CDR3 DNA: TGTGCCAGCAGTGACTCCCATTCTGGGGCCAACGTCCTGACTTTC.

V gene TRBV14 combines with J gene TRBJ2-1, with 10 bases identical to TRBD2. CDR3 length: 15 residues. V shed 2 bases and J 12 bases; nucleotides not matched to a gene: 10. Germline CDR1 SGHDN, CDR2 FVKESK. The DNA for the CDR3 is TGTGCCAGCAGCCAAAGCGGGGGGGCCGATCCGAGGCAGTTCTTC. Amino acid sequence: CASSQSGGADPRQFF. Filled out from reference TRBV14 and TRBJ2-1, the complete variable domain reads EAGVTQFPSHSVIEKGQTVTLRCDPISGHDNLYWYRRVMGKEIKFLLHFVKESKQDESGMPNNRFLAERTGGTYSTLKVQPAELEDSGVYFCASSQSGGADPRQFFGPGTRLTVL.

This clone was found many times. The V gene is TRBV5-6, the J gene TRBJ1-1; possible D gene TRBD1, 6 bases. Looked up from germline, CDR1 is SGHDT and CDR2 is YYEEEE. The CDR3 runs 15 residues. Deletions cut 0 bases from V and 5 bases from J, with 14 bases between. The CDR3 nucleotides read TGTGCCAGCAGCTTGGCCGGGGGCGGAGGTACTGAAGCTTTCTTT. Its translation is CASSLAGGGGTEAFF.

The chain links TRBV5-1 to TRBJ2-5; D is ambiguous. The CDR3 loop spans 14 amino acids. V lost 4 bases, J lost 1 base, and 11 bases lay in between. The germline V gene encodes CDR1 SGHRS and CDR2 YFSETQ. Here the CDR3 reads CASSASTTQETQYF. For the CDR3, the DNA is TGCGCCAGCAGCGCGAGTACGACCCAAGAGACCCAGTACTTC.

The chain is built from TRBV6-2 or TRBV6-3 and TRBJ2-1; possibly TRBD1 for D (5 bases). The CDR3 contains 13 residues. V gave up 4 bases and J gave up 3 bases, with 7 bases separating them. The germline V gene has CDR1 MNHEY and CDR2 SVGEGT. The CDR3 spells CASSFRVYNEQFF. The CDR3 DNA is TGTGCCAGCAGTTTCAGGGTCTACAATGAGCAGTTCTTC.

On this clone: Different DNA sequences within this sample yield the same CDR3. The chain joins TRBV7-9 to TRBJ1-4; 8 bases match TRBD1. The germline V gene has CDR1 SEHNR and CDR2 FQNEAQ (reference sequence). This CDR3 is 14 amino acids long. J lost 7 bases, V lost 5 bases, and 6 bases had no gene match. CDR3 nucleotides: TGTGCCAGCAGCCGAGGACAGGGCGGTGAAAAACTGTTTTTT. Its protein is CASSRGQGGEKLFF.

The chain is built from TRBV11-2 and TRBJ1-3, with D possibly being TRBD1 (6 bases). Trimming shortened V by 5 bases and J by 3 bases, and 20 bases separated the two germline ends. Germline V gene sequence: CDR1 SGHAT, CDR2 FQNNGV. The CDR3 extends over 17 amino acids. The CDR3 sequence is CASSTSGTPTVGNTIYF. As DNA, the CDR3 is TGTGCCAGCAGCACCTCCGGGACACCTACTGTTGGAAACACCATATATTTT. Supplemented by reference TRBV11-2 and TRBJ1-3, the full variable domain reads EAGVAQSPRYKIIEKRQSVAFWCNPISGHATLYWYQQILGQGPKLLIQFQNNGVVDDSQLPKDRFSAERLKGVDSTLKIQPAKLEDSAVYLCASSTSGTPTVGNTIYFGEGSWLTVV.

The chain employs TRBV24-1 and TRBJ2-3; 9 bases map to TRBD2. The CDR3 covers 16 residues. V trimming: 2 bases; J trimming: 5 bases; junction bases outside the gene matches: 7. Per germline, CDR1 KGHDR and CDR2 SFDVKD. CDR3 region: CATSDWGGGAVDTQYF. The CDR3 region has the DNA TGTGCCACCAGTGATTGGGGCGGGGGGGCCGTAGATACGCAGTATTTT.

V is TRBV19 and J is TRBJ1-2; weak D call: TRBD1 (5 bases). Trimming shortened V by 0 bases and J by 2 bases, and 13 bases separated the two germline ends. There are 16 residues in the CDR3. The germline V gene encodes CDR1 LNHDA and CDR2 SQIVND (reference sequence). The CDR3 loop reads CASSIDGGHRNYGYTF. The CDR3 bases are TGTGCCAGTAGTATAGATGGCGGACACCGAAACTATGGCTACACCTTC.

Here the CDR3 DNA reads TGTGCCAGCAGGGCTTACGGGGGGGGGCGCCGAGCTAACTATGGCTACACCTTC. It codes for CASRAYGGGRRANYGYTF. The chain recombines TRBV27 with TRBJ1-2; maybe TRBD1 (6 bases). Germline loops: CDR1 MNHEY, CDR2 SMNVEV (reference sequence). Trimming left V 6 bases short and J 0 bases short, with 23 bases between. The CDR3 is 18 amino acids.

This clone was counted once. The chain employs TRBV23-1 and TRBJ2-5; no clear D gene. TRBV23-1 is flagged as an ORF with uncertain function. Trimming removed 3 bases at V and 0 bases at J, with 29 bases between. This CDR3 spans 21 amino acids. The CDR3 DNA reads TGCGCCAGCAGTCAGCCGTCCCCGGTGCGTGAGTCCCCCCTATACCAAGAGACCCAGTACTTC. It codes for CASSQPSPVRESPLYQETQYF.

The chain employs TRBV3-1 (or the pseudogene TRBV3-2) and TRBJ2-3; D might be TRBD1 (5 bases). The CDR3 has 13 residues. V dropped 3 bases and J dropped 7 bases, with 11 bases sitting between them. Per germline, CDR1 LGHDT and CDR2 YNNKEL (reference sequence). Written as DNA, the CDR3 is TGTGCCAGCAGCCAGACAGAGCGAAATACGCAGTATTTT. This sequence encodes CASSQTERNTQYF.

The gene calls are TRBV3-1 (or the pseudogene TRBV3-2) and TRBJ2-2; the match to TRBD1 covers 7 bases. Trimming cost V 6 bases and J 8 bases; bases outside gene matches: 15. The germline V gene encodes CDR1 LGHDT and CDR2 YNNKEL (reference sequence). CDR3 length equals 16 residues. CDR3 loop: CASRSTGTVQLGELFF. The CDR3 nucleotides read TGTGCCAGCAGATCCACCGGGACAGTTCAACTAGGGGAGCTGTTTTTT.

The genes are TRBV5-1 and TRBJ2-3; D uncertain. The CDR3 length is 14 residues. Germline V gene data show CDR1 as SGHRS and CDR2 as YFSETQ. With 5 bases removed from V and 2 bases from J, the gap between germline ends came to 12 bases. CDR3 DNA sequence: TGCGCCAGCAGAAGAGCGAGCCACACAGATACGCAGTATTTT. This codes for CASRRASHTDTQYF.

The chain couples TRBV6-5 to TRBJ1-6; 9 positions match TRBD1. Germline-derived CDR1 and CDR2 are MNHEY and SVGAGI. The trim removed 11 bases at V and 12 bases at J, leaving 17 bases unmatched. There are 15 residues in the CDR3. CDR3 in DNA: TGTGCCGCCCGACCCTTCGGACAGGGGAATCAACCCCTCCACTTT. Translation gives CAARPFGQGNQPLHF.

The V gene is TRBV23-1, the J gene TRBJ2-7; the match to TRBD1 covers 7 bases. TRBV23-1 is labeled an ORF, and its function is uncertain. V trimming: 0 bases; J trimming: 4 bases; junction bases outside the gene matches: 9. The CDR3 covers 16 residues. CDR3 bases: TGCGCCAGCAGTCAATCGGTAGGACAGGCTGGGTACGAGCAGTACTTC. Translation gives CASSQSVGQAGYEQYF.

The V and J genes are TRBV25-1 and TRBJ1-2; no firm D call. Trimming shortened V by 6 bases and J by 5 bases, and 7 bases separated the two germline ends. From germline, CDR1 is MGHDK and CDR2 SYGVNS. The CDR3 totals 11 residues. CDR3 in amino acids: CASREGYGYTF. As DNA, the CDR3 is TGTGCCAGCAGAGAAGGTTATGGCTACACCTTC.

V usage is TRBV19 and J usage is TRBJ1-2; 7 bases are a match to TRBD1. There are 14 residues in the CDR3. Germline CDR1 LNHDA, CDR2 SQIVND (reference sequence). Germline trimming cut 6 bases from V and 2 bases from J; bases unmatched to any gene: 6. The chain's CDR3 is CASRSGQLNYGYTF. CDR3 DNA: TGTGCCAGTAGATCGGGACAGCTCAACTATGGCTACACCTTC.

This sequence joins TRBV7-2 and TRBJ2-1; 8 nucleotides line up with TRBD2. V shed 4 bases and J 0 bases; nucleotides not matched to a gene: 11. Per germline, CDR1 SGHTA and CDR2 FQGNSA. The CDR3 consists of 18 residues. CDR3 bases: TGTGCCAGCAGCTCCAGACCTAGCGGGTGGAGCTCCTACAATGAGCAGTTCTTC. This translates into CASSSRPSGWSSYNEQFF.

This clone was detected a few times. The J gene is TRBJ2-7, the V gene TRBV6-2 or TRBV6-3; D gene unclear. This CDR3 has 13 amino acids. CDR1 MNHEY and CDR2 SVGEGT come from the germline V gene. Trimming stripped 6 bases from V and 2 bases from J, with 11 bases between. As DNA, the CDR3 is TGTGCCAGCAGCCGCGGACGGACCTACGAGCAGTACTTC. Translated: CASSRGRTYEQYF.

As regards this clone: The germline gene is not matched at one end of the junction; a read error may be the cause. The CDR3 region is CASSYRPERQCAF. The CDR3 region has the DNA TGTGCCAGCAGTTACCGCCCGGAGCGCCAATGTGCCTTC. The genes are TRBV6-2 or TRBV6-3 and TRBJ1-2, with D hard to call. This CDR3 has 13 amino acids. Germline loops: CDR1 MNHEY, CDR2 SVGEGT.

CDR3 protein: CASSLTEWNSGANVLTF. As DNA, the CDR3 is TGTGCCAGCAGTTTAACAGAGTGGAACTCTGGGGCCAACGTCCTGACTTTC. The chain combines TRBV28 with TRBJ2-6; D is undetermined. The germline V gene has CDR1 MDHEN and CDR2 SYDVKM. The V gene lost 2 bases and the J gene lost 0 bases, with 11 bases spanning the gap. The CDR3 spans 17 residues.

This chain joins TRBV11-2 and TRBJ1-5; D remains ambiguous. The germline CDR1 and CDR2 sequences are SGHAT and FQNNGV. CDR3 length equals 13 residues. V was trimmed by 1 base and J by 5 bases, leaving 6 bases between them. The CDR3 is CASSLVGDQPQHF. For the CDR3, the DNA is TGTGCCAGCAGCTTAGTTGGGGATCAGCCCCAGCATTTT.

This rearrangement joins TRBV10-3 to TRBJ1-6; D is possibly TRBD1 (5 bases). V dropped 7 bases and J dropped 4 bases, with 8 bases sitting between them. The CDR3 runs to 13 residues. From germline, CDR1 is ENHRY and CDR2 SYGVKD. The CDR3 here is CAITDSYNSPLHF. CDR3 bases: TGTGCCATCACTGACAGTTATAATTCACCCCTCCACTTT.

This chain uses TRBV18 with TRBJ1-1; D gene unclear. V lost 4 bases, J lost 4 bases, and 16 bases lay in between. The CDR3 runs to 15 residues. Germline V lookup: CDR1 KGHSH, CDR2 LQKENI. CDR3 DNA: TGTGCCAGCTCACGCGAAACCTACCTGCCCACTGAAGCTTTCTTT. Amino acid sequence: CASSRETYLPTEAFF.

A remark on this clone: Other DNA sequences in this specimen translate into the identical CDR3. V usage is TRBV27 and J usage is TRBJ1-1, with D maybe TRBD1 (6 bases). V was cut by 2 bases and J by 5 bases, with 9 bases left in between. Per germline, CDR1 MNHEY and CDR2 SMNVEV (reference sequence). This CDR3 spans 13 amino acids. CDR3 coding DNA: TGTGCCAGCAGTTTAGGCAGGGGAACTGAAGCTTTCTTT. It specifies CASSLGRGTEAFF.